A single sample gave rise to the 21 T cell receptor beta chains below, sequenced in a study of cytotoxic CD8 clonotypes in ibrutinib-treated CLL. Only in-frame clones appear in the TCRdb table, and some are missing; sequencing was by immunoSEQ multiplex PCR. Of about 270,000 clones in the sample, around 77% are singletons; the top ten hold roughly 5.7%. The source was PBMCs, collected at disease progression, from a patient treated with ibrutinib. These receptors originate from a human donor with chronic lymphocytic leukemia.

The rearrangement joins TRBV9 to TRBJ1-2, with a possible D match to TRBD1 (5 bases). CDR1 SGDLS and CDR2 YYNGEE come from the germline V gene. V was cut by 1 base and J by 5 bases, with 15 bases left in between. The CDR3 covers 15 residues. The CDR3 protein is CASSVTSSKGYGYTF. As DNA, the CDR3 is TGTGCCAGCAGCGTAACTTCATCCAAGGGGTATGGCTACACCTTC.

The chain joins TRBV5-1 to TRBJ2-7, with D uncertain. V lost 4 bases to trimming and J lost 0 bases, with 17 bases between them. CDR1 and CDR2 from the germline V gene are SGHRS and YFSETQ. The length of the CDR3 is 16 residues. The CDR3 loop reads CASSPRSTASSYEQYF. The CDR3 nucleotides read TGCGCCAGCAGCCCGAGGAGCACAGCCAGCTCCTACGAGCAGTACTTC.

The chain employs TRBV6-5 and TRBJ2-4; the D gene is possibly TRBD2 (6 bases). V lost 6 bases and J 13 bases, leaving 16 bases between the germline ends. The V gene's germline CDR1 is MNHEY and CDR2 SVGAGI. This CDR3 region has 12 residues. This chain's CDR3 is CASREGLRSQYF. The CDR3 bases are TGTGCCAGCAGGGAGGGACTTCGTTCGCAGTACTTC.

This clone appeared once. The V and J genes are TRBV30 and TRBJ2-7; D is possibly TRBD1 (6 bases). The CDR3 runs 15 residues. The germline V gene encodes CDR1 GTSNPN and CDR2 SVGIG (reference sequence). V dropped 5 bases and J dropped 4 bases, with 21 bases sitting between them. The CDR3 DNA follows: TGTGCCTGGTCATGTGGGGGCGAGAGGGAGTACGAGCAGTACTTC. Amino acids: CAWSCGGEREYEQYF.

The chain has TRBV27 and TRBJ2-4; 7 positions agree with TRBD1. V was pared by 5 bases and J by 7 bases, with 8 bases of the junction left unmatched. This CDR3 is 14 amino acids long. Germline CDR1 is MNHEY and CDR2 is SMNVEV (reference sequence). The CDR3 nucleotides read TGTGCCAGCAGTATACTCCGACAGGGTAACATTCAGTACTTC. This sequence encodes CASSILRQGNIQYF.

The genes are TRBV29-1 and TRBJ2-7; TRBD1 is a possible D gene (6 bases). From germline, CDR1 is SQVTM and CDR2 ANQGSEA. Trimming left V 7 bases short and J 3 bases short, with 16 bases between. This CDR3 has 13 amino acids. The CDR3 bases are TGCAGCGGTGGCGATGGACAGCTCTACGAGCAGTACTTC. It translates to CSGGDGQLYEQYF.

This clone occurred a few times. The rearrangement joins TRBV28 to TRBJ1-5, with D hard to call. The V end lost 7 bases, the J end lost 3 bases, and 7 bases lay between the germline ends. The germline V gene has CDR1 MDHEN and CDR2 SYDVKM. CDR3 length: 12 residues. CDR3 bases: TGTGCCAGCATCGCTTTCAATCAGCCCCAGCATTTT. Its protein is CASIAFNQPQHF.

This clone came up a few times. The chain recombines TRBV29-1 with TRBJ1-2, with a tentative D call TRBD1 (5 bases). V was cut by 1 base and J by 4 bases, with 10 bases left in between. Germline CDR1 SQVTM, CDR2 ANQGSEA. The CDR3 runs to 13 residues. The CDR3 spells CSVEGGQSYGYTF. For the CDR3, the DNA is TGCAGCGTTGAAGGAGGACAATCCTATGGCTACACCTTC.

The chain uses TRBV15 and TRBJ1-5; D is unclear. Trimming pared 1 base from V and 6 bases from J, leaving 16 bases between. This CDR3 comprises 16 residues. Germline loops: CDR1 LNHNV, CDR2 YYDKDF (reference sequence). The CDR3 region has the DNA TGTGCCACCAGCAGAGTAGGTCTTACTGCAGGTCAGCCCCAGCATTTT. Its translation: CATSRVGLTAGQPQHF.

J is TRBJ1-2 and V is TRBV5-1; D call uncertain. V lost 2 bases, J lost 4 bases, and 9 bases lay in between. This CDR3 has 13 residues. Germline V gene lookup returns CDR1 SGHRS and CDR2 YFSETQ. The CDR3 DNA is TGCGCCAGCAGCTTACGGCTAACCTATGGCTACACCTTC. This encodes CASSLRLTYGYTF.

V is TRBV7-8 and J is TRBJ1-3; D may be TRBD1 (6 bases). The V gene lost 5 bases and the J gene lost 2 bases, with 16 bases spanning the gap. Germline loops: CDR1 SGHVS, CDR2 FQNEAQ. The CDR3 is made up of 16 amino acids. As DNA, the CDR3 is TGTGCCAGCAGCCACCCCGGGGGGCGGACTGGAAACACCATATATTTT. This gives the protein CASSHPGGRTGNTIYF.

This sequence joins TRBV28 and TRBJ1-2, with a tentative D call TRBD1 (6 bases). The CDR3 extends over 15 amino acids. V shed 2 bases and J shed 5 bases, with 15 bases lying between them. Germline loops: CDR1 MDHEN, CDR2 SYDVKM. CDR3 sequence (DNA): TGTGCCAGCAGTTTAACGGGGCAGGGGCCTTATGGCTACACCTTC. The encoded protein is CASSLTGQGPYGYTF.

This clone has only a few counts. The chain joins TRBV7-9 to TRBJ1-3; D unresolved. Germline V gene data show CDR1 as SEHNR and CDR2 as FQNEAQ (reference sequence). The CDR3 is 17 residues long. Trimming stripped 1 base from V and 0 bases from J, with 13 bases between. For the CDR3, the DNA is TGTGCCAGCAGCTTAGTTTGGGGTTTAAGCTCTGGAAACACCATATATTTT. Translating gives CASSLVWGLSSGNTIYF.

This clone was picked up a small number of times. The CDR3 DNA follows: TGTGCCAGCAGTGTTGAGGGGGCGGCCACTGAAGCTTTCTTT. Translation: CASSVEGAATEAFF. This chain connects TRBV2 to TRBJ1-1, with 7 nucleotides matching TRBD1. Trimming cost V 4 bases and J 4 bases; bases outside gene matches: 6. CDR1 SNHLY and CDR2 FYNNEI come from the germline V gene. The CDR3 runs to 14 residues.

This chain joins TRBV7-8 and TRBJ2-7; D may be TRBD1 (6 bases). Per the germline V gene, CDR1 is SGHVS and CDR2 is FQNEAQ. The CDR3 length is 15 residues. Trimming stripped 2 bases from V and 0 bases from J, with 11 bases between. CDR3 DNA sequence: TGTGCCAGCAGCTTACTGGGGGCGACCTCCTACGAGCAGTACTTC. It specifies CASSLLGATSYEQYF.

The chain joins TRBV29-1 to TRBJ2-1, with 9 bases matching TRBD2. The CDR3 consists of 15 residues. V trimming: 5 bases; J trimming: 1 base; junction bases outside the gene matches: 6. CDR1 and CDR2 from the germline V gene are SQVTM and ANQGSEA. The CDR3 nucleotides read TGCAGCGTTAATTTAGCGGGAGCGTCCTACAATGAGCAGTTCTTC. It is translated as CSVNLAGASYNEQFF.

The CDR3 DNA follows: TGTGCCAGCAGCGCGCAAGGGAACACTGAAGCTTTCTTT. It codes for CASSAQGNTEAFF. The chain combines TRBV6-1 with TRBJ1-1; D gene uncertain. The CDR3 runs to 13 residues. The V end lost 6 bases, the J end lost 1 base, and 9 bases lay between the germline ends. Germline V CDR1 and CDR2: MNHNS, SASEGT.

This chain connects TRBV6-5 to TRBJ2-5, with D perhaps TRBD2 (5 bases). This CDR3 comprises 14 residues. Trimming left V 1 base short and J 9 bases short, with 15 bases between. The germline CDR1 and CDR2 sequences are MNHEY and SVGAGI. The CDR3 loop reads CASSYYASTGSQYF. The DNA of the CDR3 is TGTGCCAGCAGTTACTACGCGTCCACGGGGTCCCAGTACTTC.

This clone was recorded once. The CDR3 DNA follows: TGTGCCAGCAGTACCCCGGGTAGATACGAGCAGTACTTC. It specifies CASSTPGRYEQYF. V and J are TRBV6-5 and TRBJ2-7; no firm D call. V lost 5 bases and J lost 4, with 12 bases in between. The CDR3 is 13 residues long. Germline V CDR1 and CDR2: MNHEY, SVGAGI.

This chain uses TRBV9 with TRBJ1-2, with D unclear. Germline assignment: CDR1 SGDLS and CDR2 YYNGEE. This CDR3 has 17 amino acids. V was cut by 0 bases and J by 2 bases, with 17 bases left in between. The CDR3 sequence is CASSVADWVGPNYGYTF. As DNA, the CDR3 is TGTGCCAGCAGCGTAGCTGATTGGGTCGGACCGAACTATGGCTACACCTTC.

This chain connects TRBV7-3 to TRBJ2-1; unclear D gene. V was shortened by 4 bases and J by 7 bases, with 8 bases between the two germline ends. There are 12 residues in the CDR3. Germline CDR1 SGHTA, CDR2 FQGTGA. The CDR3 protein is CASSSNGNEQFF. In DNA, the CDR3 is TGTGCCAGCAGCTCAAACGGAAATGAGCAGTTCTTC.